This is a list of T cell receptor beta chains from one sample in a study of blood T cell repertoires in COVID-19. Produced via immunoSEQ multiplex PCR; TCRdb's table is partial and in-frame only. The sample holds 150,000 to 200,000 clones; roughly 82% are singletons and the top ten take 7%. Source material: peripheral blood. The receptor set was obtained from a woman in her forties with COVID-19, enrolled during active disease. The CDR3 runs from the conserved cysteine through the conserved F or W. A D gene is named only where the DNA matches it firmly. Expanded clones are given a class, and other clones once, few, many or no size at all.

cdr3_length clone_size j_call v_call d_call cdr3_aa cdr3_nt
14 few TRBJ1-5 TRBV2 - CASRTGFRNQPQHF TGTGCCAGCAGGACAGGCTTTCGCAATCAGCCCCAGCATTTT
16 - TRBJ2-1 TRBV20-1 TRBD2 CSASRTSGGSYNEQFF TGCAGTGCTAGTCGGACTAGCGGGGGCTCCTACAATGAGCAGTTCTTC
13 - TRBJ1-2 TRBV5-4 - CASSTRRDYGYTF TGTGCCAGCAGCACCCGACGGGACTATGGCTACACCTTC
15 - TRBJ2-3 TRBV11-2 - CASSRTMRATDTQYF TGTGCCAGCAGCCGCACCATGCGGGCCACAGATACGCAGTATTTT
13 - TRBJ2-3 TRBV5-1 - CASSTGITDTQYF TGCGCCAGCAGTACAGGTATCACAGATACGCAGTATTTT
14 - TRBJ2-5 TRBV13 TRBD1 CASSLQGVQETQYF TGTGCCAGCAGCTTACAGGGGGTCCAAGAGACCCAGTACTTC
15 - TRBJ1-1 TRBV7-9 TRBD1 CASSSRQGRNTEAFF TGTGCCAGCAGCTCCAGACAGGGAAGAAACACTGAAGCTTTCTTT
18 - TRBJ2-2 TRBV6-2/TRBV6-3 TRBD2 CASSLGSGRAWYAGELFF TGTGCCAGCAGCCTCGGGAGCGGGAGGGCCTGGTATGCCGGGGAGCTGTTTTTT
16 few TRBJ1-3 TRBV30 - CAWSGGNRDSGNTIYF TGTGCCTGGAGTGGGGGCAACAGGGACTCTGGAAACACCATATATTTT
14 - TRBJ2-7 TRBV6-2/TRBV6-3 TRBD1 CASSYVGTGYEQYF TGTGCCAGCAGTTACGTGGGGACAGGCTACGAGCAGTACTTC
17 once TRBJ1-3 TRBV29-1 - CSVLQAGLPHSGNTIYF TGCAGCGTTCTCCAGGCAGGGCTGCCACACTCTGGAAACACCATATATTTT
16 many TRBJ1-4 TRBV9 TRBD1 CASSVESRGGSEKLFF TGTGCCAGCAGCGTAGAGTCTCGAGGGGGCTCCGAAAAACTGTTTTTT
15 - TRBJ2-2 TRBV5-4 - CASSRTSRRDGELFF TGTGCCAGCAGCCGGACGTCCCGCAGGGACGGGGAGCTGTTTTTT
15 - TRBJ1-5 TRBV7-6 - CASSLVPGDNQPQHF TGTGCCAGCAGCTTAGTTCCCGGGGACAATCAGCCCCAGCATTTT
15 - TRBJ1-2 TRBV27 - CASSPIEGVNYGYTF TGTGCCAGCAGTCCCATCGAGGGGGTTAACTATGGCTACACCTTC
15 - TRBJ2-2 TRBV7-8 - CASSPQVAVSGELFF TGTGCCAGCAGCCCCCAAGTAGCTGTTTCCGGGGAGCTGTTTTTT
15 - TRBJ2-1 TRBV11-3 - CASSLGGSSYNEQFF TGTGCCAGCAGCTTGGGGGGTAGCTCCTACAATGAGCAGTTCTTC
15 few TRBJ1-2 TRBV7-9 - CASSSRRERRGGYTF TGTGCCAGCAGCTCTCGCAGGGAAAGGAGGGGTGGCTACACCTTC
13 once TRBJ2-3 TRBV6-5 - CASGRAGLDTQYF TGTGCCAGCGGCAGGGCGGGACTAGATACGCAGTATTTT
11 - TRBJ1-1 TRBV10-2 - CASYQGYEAFF TGCGCCAGCTACCAGGGGTACGAAGCTTTCTTT
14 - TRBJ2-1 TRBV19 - CASSNQLGGDEQFF TGTGCCAGTAGTAACCAACTAGGGGGGGATGAGCAGTTCTTC
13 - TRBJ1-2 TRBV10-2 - CASSGGWNYGYTF TGCGCCAGCAGTGGGGGCTGGAACTATGGCTACACCTTC
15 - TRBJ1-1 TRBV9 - CASSVGSGANTEAFF TGTGCCAGCAGCGTAGGGTCAGGGGCGAACACTGAAGCTTTCTTT
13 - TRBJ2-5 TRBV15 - CATKTGIQETQYF TGTGCCACCAAAACAGGGATTCAGGAGACCCAGTACTTC
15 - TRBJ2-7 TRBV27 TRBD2 CASSTTSGRAWEQYF TGTGCCAGCAGTACCACTAGCGGGAGGGCTTGGGAGCAGTACTTC
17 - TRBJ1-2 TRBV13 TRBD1 CASSSGSRDRGRRGYTF TGTGCCAGCAGCTCCGGTTCAAGGGACAGGGGTAGACGCGGCTACACCTTC
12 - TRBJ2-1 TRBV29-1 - CSSEVQHNEQFF TGCAGCTCTGAGGTCCAACACAATGAGCAGTTCTTC
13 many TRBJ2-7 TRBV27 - CASRQGPYDEQYF TGTGCCAGCAGGCAGGGTCCCTACGACGAGCAGTACTTC
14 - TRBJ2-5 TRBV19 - CASSIGGSQETQYF TGTGCCAGTAGTATAGGGGGCAGTCAGGAGACCCAGTACTTC